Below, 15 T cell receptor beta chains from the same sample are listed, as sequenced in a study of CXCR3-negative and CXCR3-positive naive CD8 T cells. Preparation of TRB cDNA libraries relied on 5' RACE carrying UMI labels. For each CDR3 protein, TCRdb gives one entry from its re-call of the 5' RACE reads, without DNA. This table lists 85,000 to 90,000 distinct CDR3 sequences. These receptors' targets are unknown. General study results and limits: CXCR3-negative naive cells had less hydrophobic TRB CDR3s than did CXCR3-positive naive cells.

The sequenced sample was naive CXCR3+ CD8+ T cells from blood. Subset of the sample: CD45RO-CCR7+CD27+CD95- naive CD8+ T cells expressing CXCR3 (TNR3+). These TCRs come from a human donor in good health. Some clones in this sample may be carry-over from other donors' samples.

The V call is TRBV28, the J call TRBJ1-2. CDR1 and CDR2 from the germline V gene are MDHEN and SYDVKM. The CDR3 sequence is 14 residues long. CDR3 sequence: CASSHLRPEDGYTF.

The CDR3 spells CSARTAQGGDTEAFF. The rearrangement uses TRBV20-1 and TRBJ1-1; TCRdb proposes TRBD1, but this gene call is untestable without DNA. Germline V gene lookup returns CDR1 DFQATT and CDR2 SNEGSKA (reference sequence). CDR3 length equals 15 residues.

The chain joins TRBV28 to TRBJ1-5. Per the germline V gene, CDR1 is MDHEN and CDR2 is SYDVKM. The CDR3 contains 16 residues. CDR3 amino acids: CASSLEPYGGNQPQHF.

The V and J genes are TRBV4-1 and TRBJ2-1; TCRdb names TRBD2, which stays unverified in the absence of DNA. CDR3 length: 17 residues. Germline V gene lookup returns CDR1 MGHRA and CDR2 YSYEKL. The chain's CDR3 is CASSQVWTSGGGYEQFF.

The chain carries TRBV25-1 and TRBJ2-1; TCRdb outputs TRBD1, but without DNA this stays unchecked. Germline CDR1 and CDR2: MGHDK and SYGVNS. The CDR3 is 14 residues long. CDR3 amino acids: CASSTGVGHNEQFF.

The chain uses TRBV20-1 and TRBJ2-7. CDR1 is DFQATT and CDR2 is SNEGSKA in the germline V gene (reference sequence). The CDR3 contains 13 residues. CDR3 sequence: CSARVGGSYEQYF.

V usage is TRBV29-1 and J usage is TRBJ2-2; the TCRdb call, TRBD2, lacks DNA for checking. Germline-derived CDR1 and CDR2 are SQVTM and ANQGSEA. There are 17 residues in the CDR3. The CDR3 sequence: CSVVGLAGKTNTGELFF.

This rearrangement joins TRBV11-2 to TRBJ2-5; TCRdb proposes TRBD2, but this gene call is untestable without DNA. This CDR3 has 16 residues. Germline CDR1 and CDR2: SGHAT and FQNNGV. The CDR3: CASSAASEGVQETQYF.

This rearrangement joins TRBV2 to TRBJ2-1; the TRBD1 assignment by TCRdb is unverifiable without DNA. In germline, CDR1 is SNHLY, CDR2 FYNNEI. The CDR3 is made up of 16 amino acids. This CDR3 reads CASSDFRDRSYNEQFF.

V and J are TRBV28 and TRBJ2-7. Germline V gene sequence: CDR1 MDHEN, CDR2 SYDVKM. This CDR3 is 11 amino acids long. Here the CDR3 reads CASRRAYEQYF.

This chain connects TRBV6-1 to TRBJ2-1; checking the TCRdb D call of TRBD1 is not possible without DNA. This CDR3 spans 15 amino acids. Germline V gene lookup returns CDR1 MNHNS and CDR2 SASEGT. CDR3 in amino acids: CASSERQGLYNEQFF.

The CDR3 reads CASRDGLSANTGELFF. The chain carries TRBV4-1 and TRBJ2-2. This CDR3 has 16 residues. Looked up from germline, CDR1 is MGHRA and CDR2 is YSYEKL.

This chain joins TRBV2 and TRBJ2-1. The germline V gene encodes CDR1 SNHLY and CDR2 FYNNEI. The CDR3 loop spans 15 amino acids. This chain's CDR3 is CASSEALALYNEQFF.

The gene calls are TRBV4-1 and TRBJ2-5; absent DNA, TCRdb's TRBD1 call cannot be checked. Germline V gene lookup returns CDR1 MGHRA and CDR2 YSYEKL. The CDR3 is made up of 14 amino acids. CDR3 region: CASSPQGEIETQYF.

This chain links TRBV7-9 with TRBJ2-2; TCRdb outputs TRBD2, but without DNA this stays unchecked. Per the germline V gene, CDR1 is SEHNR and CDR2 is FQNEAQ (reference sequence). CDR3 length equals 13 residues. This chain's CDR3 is CASSSSPPGELFF.